Below are 24 T cell receptor beta chains sequenced from a single sample in a study of tumor-infiltrating lymphocytes in primary liver carcinoma. Between roughly 17 and 30 mg of unsorted bulk tissue served as the source from which RNA and DNA were co-extracted. The investigators made TCR beta cDNA from approximately 500 ng total RNA, using a constant-region primer. Three nested multiplex PCR rounds, a slightly modified ARM-PCR, produced the libraries for TCR beta. The study ran its first two PCR rounds for roughly 10 cycles each, using TRBV1-TRBV30 forward primers and a C-beta reverse primer. TCRdb recomputed calls from the multiplex PCR reads with MiXCR, one row per CDR3 protein. The table includes 150,000 to 200,000 distinct CDR3 sequences, approximately 86% detected once. Sequencing was carried out using tumor tissue from primary liver carcinoma. These receptors were taken from a man in his forties with primary liver carcinoma and hepatitis B virus infection.

This clonotype has a single count. One junction end does not reproduce the germline sequence, and a read error may be involved. The V and J genes are TRBV29-1 and TRBJ2-7; 9 positions agree with TRBD1. This CDR3 has 16 residues. In germline, CDR1 is SQVTM, CDR2 ANQGSEA. The chain's CDR3 is CSVEMRTGVLSFEQYF. The CDR3 DNA is TGTAGCGTTGAGATGAGGACAGGGGTCCTCTCCTTCGAGCAGTACTTC.

The chain couples TRBV6-1 to TRBJ1-1; D not certain. The CDR3 is 14 amino acids. V was clipped by 8 bases and J by 4 bases, with 17 bases between them. Germline CDR1 MNHNS, CDR2 SASEGT. CDR3 loop: CASLERVSVTEAFF. CDR3 bases: TGTGCCAGCCTAGAAAGAGTATCCGTCACTGAAGCTTTCTTT.

This chain uses TRBV6-6 with TRBJ2-5, with 7 bases fitting TRBD2. Germline CDR1 is MNHNY and CDR2 is SVGAGI (reference sequence). The CDR3 sequence is 17 residues long. The CDR3 DNA sequence: TGTGTCAGTAGGTCGATTAGCGGGCAAACCCCACAAGAGACCCAGTACTTC. It yields the protein CVSRSISGQTPQETQYF.

About this clonotype: This CDR3 fails to terminate in the conserved phenylalanine or tryptophan, so it likely reflects a read error. The chain has TRBV6-6 and TRBJ1-1, with a tentative D call TRBD1 (6 bases). CDR1 MNHNY and CDR2 SVGAGI come from the germline V gene (reference sequence). This CDR3 region has 14 residues. The CDR3 is CTSQTTGMKTEAFL. CDR3 in DNA: TGTACCAGCCAAACCACAGGGATGAAGACTGAAGCTTTCCTT.

In the case of this clonotype: A read error may produce the germline difference seen at one junction end. This chain uses TRBV4-2 with TRBJ2-3; 7 bases are shared with TRBD1. Germline assignment: CDR1 LGHNA and CDR2 YNFKEQ. There are 13 residues in the CDR3. The CDR3 DNA follows: TGCGCCAGCAACATGGACGGGACAGATACACAGTATTTT. Translated: CASNMDGTDTQYF.

Note on this clonotype: A junction end diverges from the germline sequence, so it may reflect a read error. The rearrangement uses TRBV28 and TRBJ2-5, with D unclear. Germline lookup yields CDR1 MDHEN and CDR2 SYDVKM. The CDR3 sequence is 13 residues long. The CDR3 loop is CASSPLPQETQYF. CDR3 bases: TGTGCCAGCAGTCCACTGCCTCAAGAAACCCAGTACTTC.

As regards this clonotype: It is likely a read error, because the conserved phenylalanine at the end of the CDR3 is missing. This chain links TRBV11-2 with TRBJ1-5; a possible D gene is TRBD1 (5 bases). The V and J ends lost 1 base and 1 base respectively, with 14 bases between them. Germline lookup yields CDR1 SGHAT and CDR2 FQNNGV. This CDR3 spans 17 amino acids. The DNA for the CDR3 is TGTGCCAGCAGCTTAGTAGGGGTGACAGAGAGCAATCAGCCCCAGCATTCT. Translation: CASSLVGVTESNQPQHS.

This clonotype occurred once. One end of the junction fails to match germline, which may point to a read error. V and J are TRBV29-1 and TRBJ2-3; TRBD2 matches 8 bases. The CDR3 extends over 16 amino acids. Germline CDR1 is SQVTM and CDR2 is ANQGSEA. CDR3 DNA sequence: TGCAGCCTTGATGGTCGGGAGGGCCTCCATACAGATATGCAGTATTTT. Translated: CSLDGREGLHTDMQYF.

This chain uses TRBV24-1 with TRBJ2-5, with 7 bases lining up with TRBD1. This CDR3 region has 13 residues. The V gene's germline CDR1 is KGHDR and CDR2 SFDVKD. The V segment lost 5 bases and the J segment 7 bases; nucleotides outside the gene matches: 6. CDR3 amino acids: CATSATGMGTQYF. The CDR3 nucleotides are TGTGCCACCAGTGCGACAGGGATGGGGACCCAGTACTTC.

A single count supports this clonotype. One end of the junction fails to match germline, which may point to a read error. This chain uses TRBV6-1 with TRBJ2-1; 7 bases agree with TRBD2. Per the germline V gene, CDR1 is MNHNS and CDR2 is SASEGT. The CDR3 totals 17 residues. CDR3 coding DNA: TGTGCCAGTGTAACCCTCGGGGGGACCAGGCCTGACAATGATCAGTTCTTC. Translating it yields CASVTLGGTRPDNDQFF.

This clonotype was seen many times. The chain combines TRBV30 with TRBJ1-4; unclear D gene. Trimming left V 0 bases short and J 8 bases short, with 13 bases between. Germline values: CDR1 GTSNPN, CDR2 SVGIG (reference sequence). This CDR3 spans 14 amino acids. CDR3 in amino acids: CAWSVDLLGEKLFF. CDR3 nucleotides: TGTGCCTGGAGTGTGGACCTTCTAGGGGAAAAACTGTTTTTT.

On this clonotype: A much larger clone differs from this one at a single base, so this may be a read error. V gene TRBV7-9 combines with J gene TRBJ2-7; TRBD1 aligns across 9 bases. Germline V lookup: CDR1 SEHNR, CDR2 FQNEAQ (reference sequence). Germline trimming cut 5 bases from V and 6 bases from J; bases unmatched to any gene: 14. CDR3 size: 16 residues. The CDR3 bases are TGTGCCAGCAGCCCAGTCCCGGGACAGGGTCTAAGCGAGCAGTACTTC. Encoded protein: CASSPVPGQGLSEQYF.

This clonotype was picked up one time. The chain joins TRBV28 to TRBJ1-1; TRBD1 is a possible D gene (5 bases). The CDR3 covers 15 residues. Looked up from germline, CDR1 is MDHEN and CDR2 is SYDVKM. The CDR3 region has the DNA TGTCTCAGCAGTTTAGCAACAACAGGGAACACTGAAGCTTTCTTT. Its translation is CLSSLATTGNTEAFF. The entire variable domain, with the rest obtained from reference TRBV28 and TRBJ1-1, is as follows: DVKVTQSSRYLVKRTGEKVFLECVQDMDHENMFWYRQDPGLGLRLIYFSYDVKMKEKGDIPEGYSVSREKKERFSLILESASTNQTSMYLCLSSLATTGNTEAFFGQGTRLTVV.

There are many counts of this clonotype. The chain couples TRBV10-3 to TRBJ2-7, with 8 bases that match TRBD1. With 6 bases clipped from V and 0 bases from J, the junction kept 7 bases outside the gene matches. This CDR3 has 15 amino acids. Germline CDR1 ENHRY, CDR2 SYGVKD. This CDR3 is CAISLQGGDSYEQYF. CDR3 in DNA: TGTGCCATCAGCTTACAGGGGGGTGACTCCTACGAGCAGTACTTC.

Turning to this clonotype: An end of the junction does not agree with germline; a read error may underlie this. This chain connects TRBV29-1 to TRBJ2-7; maybe TRBD1 (5 bases). Per the germline V gene, CDR1 is SQVTM and CDR2 is ANQGSEA. The CDR3 is 16 amino acids. CDR3 nucleotide sequence: TGCAGCGCCATGACATCTGGGGCCGGCACCCCCTACGAGCAGTACTTT. Amino acid sequence: CSAMTSGAGTPYEQYF.

The V gene is TRBV7-3, the J gene TRBJ2-2; 7 nucleotides align to TRBD1. From germline, CDR1 is SGHTA and CDR2 FQGTGA. V gave up 8 bases and J gave up 4 bases; unmatched junction bases: 19. The CDR3 extends over 18 amino acids. The CDR3 DNA reads TGTGCCAGCGGCCACAAGGGGGCGACACTCAGCGGCACCGGGGAGCTGTTTTTT. Encoded protein: CASGHKGATLSGTGELFF.

Notes on this clonotype: The junction and the germline gene differ at one end; a read error may be behind it. CDR3 DNA sequence: TGTGTCAGCACCCTAGCGGGAGGGATTAGTGAGCAGTTCTTC. This codes for CVSTLAGGISEQFF. The V call is TRBV6-2 or TRBV6-3, the J call TRBJ2-1; the match to TRBD2 covers 12 bases. The germline gives CDR1 MNHEY, CDR2 SVGEGT. This CDR3 spans 14 amino acids.

About this clonotype itself: Without the conserved terminal phenylalanine or tryptophan, this CDR3 likely stems from a read error. The V gene is TRBV6-2 or TRBV6-3, the J gene TRBJ2-1; 7 positions match TRBD1. This CDR3 comprises 16 residues. Germline V gives CDR1 MNHEY, CDR2 SVGEGT. V trimming: 2 bases; J trimming: 2 bases; junction bases outside the gene matches: 6. CDR3 region: CASSYPDRSPYNEQFS. As DNA, the CDR3 is TGTGCCAGCAGTTACCCGGACAGGAGCCCCTACAATGAGCAGTTCTCC.

As concerns this clonotype: Since the CDR3 does not end with the conserved phenylalanine or tryptophan, this likely comes from a read error. The chain has TRBV6-2 or TRBV6-3 and TRBJ2-7; D is undetermined. The CDR3 runs to 13 residues. From germline, CDR1 is MNHEY and CDR2 SVGEGT. V dropped 2 bases and J dropped 2 bases, with 7 bases sitting between them. This chain's CDR3 is CASSYEVPYEQYS. CDR3 coding DNA: TGTGCCAGCAGTTACGAGGTTCCCTACGAGCAGTACTCT.

A remark on this clonotype: The final CDR3 position lacks the conserved phenylalanine or tryptophan, pointing to a likely read error. The V gene is TRBV11-3, the J gene TRBJ1-1; D remains unclear. The CDR3 runs 13 residues. Germline assignment: CDR1 SGHNT and CDR2 YENEEA. The CDR3 nucleotides are TGTGCTAGCAGCTTAGGTCCAGACCCTGAAGCTTTCCTT. The encoded protein is CASSLGPDPEAFL.

This clonotype came up many times. The V gene is TRBV4-1, the J gene TRBJ2-2; 8 nucleotides agree with TRBD2. The V segment lost 4 bases and the J segment 5 bases; nucleotides outside the gene matches: 12. In germline, CDR1 is MGHRA, CDR2 YSYEKL. The CDR3 is 17 residues long. CDR3 DNA sequence: TGCGCCAGCAGCCCTTATACTAGCGGAAGAGGGACCGGGGAGCTGTTTTTT. This codes for CASSPYTSGRGTGELFF.

CDR3 residues: CSVASSTDTQYF. The CDR3 DNA reads TGCAGCGTTGCCTCTTCTACGGATACGCAGTATTTT. The chain carries TRBV29-1 and TRBJ2-3; D is unclear. There are 12 residues in the CDR3. Germline lookup yields CDR1 SQVTM and CDR2 ANQGSEA. V dropped 4 bases and J dropped 6 bases, with 11 bases sitting between them.

V and J are TRBV5-1 and TRBJ2-3; tentatively, D is TRBD2 (6 bases). The CDR3 is 13 amino acids. Germline CDR1 SGHRS, CDR2 YFSETQ. The CDR3 loop is CSNSLDAGDTQYF. The CDR3 DNA reads TGCTCCAACAGCTTGGACGCGGGGGATACGCAGTATTTT.

On this clonotype itself: An end of the junction does not agree with germline; a read error may underlie this. This chain links TRBV11-2 with TRBJ2-3; D uncertain. The length of the CDR3 is 17 residues. CDR1 and CDR2 from the germline V gene are SGHAT and FQNNGV. In DNA form, the CDR3 reads TGTGCCAGCAACTTAGATCCCCCGGTGGGCTACACAGATACGCAGTATTTT. Residues: CASNLDPPVGYTDTQYF.